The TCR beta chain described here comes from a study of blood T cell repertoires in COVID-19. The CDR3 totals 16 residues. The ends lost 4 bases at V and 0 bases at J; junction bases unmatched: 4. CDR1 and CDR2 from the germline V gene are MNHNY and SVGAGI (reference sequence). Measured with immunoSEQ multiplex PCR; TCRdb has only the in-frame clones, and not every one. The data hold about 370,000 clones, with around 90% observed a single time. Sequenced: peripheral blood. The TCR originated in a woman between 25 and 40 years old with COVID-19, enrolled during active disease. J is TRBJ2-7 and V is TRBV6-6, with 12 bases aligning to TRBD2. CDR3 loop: CASSFSTSGSSYEQYV. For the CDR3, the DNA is TGTGCCAGCAGTTTCTCGACTAGCGGGAGCTCCTACGAGCAGTACGTC.